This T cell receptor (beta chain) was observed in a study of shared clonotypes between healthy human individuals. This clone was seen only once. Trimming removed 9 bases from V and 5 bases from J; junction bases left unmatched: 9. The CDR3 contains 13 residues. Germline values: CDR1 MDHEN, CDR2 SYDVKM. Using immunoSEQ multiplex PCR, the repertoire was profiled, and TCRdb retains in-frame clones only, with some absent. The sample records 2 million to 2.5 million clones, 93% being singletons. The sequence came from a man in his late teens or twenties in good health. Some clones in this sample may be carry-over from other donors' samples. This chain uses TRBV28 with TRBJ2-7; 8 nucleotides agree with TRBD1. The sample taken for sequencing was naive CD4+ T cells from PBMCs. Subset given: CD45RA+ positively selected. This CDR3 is CARDRQGLDEQYF. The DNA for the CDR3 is TGTGCCAGGGACAGACAGGGGTTGGACGAGCAGTACTTC.